This T cell receptor (beta chain) emerged from a study of T cells in Graves' hyperthyroidism and ophthalmopathy. General study findings and limits: Blood held most thyroid clonotypes expanded above 0.001 frequency.

Patients were excluded because of uncontrolled infection, other autoimmune disease, pregnancy or lactation. Together with thyroid ultrasound, orbital computed tomography, serum thyroxine and TRAb, clinical symptoms were used for diagnoses. This clonotype was recorded many times. The antigen remains unidentified. This CDR3 contains 16 residues. Germline trimming cut 5 bases from V and 0 bases from J; bases unmatched to any gene: 7. Germline V gene sequence: CDR1 SEHNR, CDR2 FQNEAQ (reference sequence). RNA transcripts served as the template for amplifying TCR beta CDR3 regions. During a first-round RT-PCR of the TCR CDR3, the HTBI primer set was used. TCRdb redid the calling of the multiplex PCR reads with MiXCR, one entry per CDR3 protein. The sample lists about 610,000 distinct CDR3 sequences, roughly 15% occurring once.

The chain is built from TRBV7-9 and TRBJ2-4; 7 nucleotides agree with TRBD2. This clonotype was obtained from a middle-aged woman with Graves' ophthalmopathy. Sequencing was done on a sample of blood. The CDR3 DNA follows: TGTGCCAGCAGCCAACTAGCGTCTTTAGCCAAAAACATTCAGTACTTC. Amino acids: CASSQLASLAKNIQYF.